The present TCR beta chain was sequenced within a study of OX40 agonist ivuxolimab in advanced cancers. Regarding the research as a whole: The costimulatory receptor OX40 (CD134) was targeted by ivuxolimab, a fully human IgG2 agonistic monoclonal antibody. The paper reports the monotherapy dose-escalation portion (N of about 54 patients) of the phase I ivuxolimab trial. Prior anti-PD-1, anti-PD-L1 or anti-CTLA-4 therapy was permitted, and about two fifths of dose-escalation patients had received checkpoint inhibitors. Partial responses were achieved by three dose-escalation patients, of whom one had hepatocellular carcinoma and two had cutaneous melanoma. A male proportion of about 79% and a mean age of 60 years, ranging from 23 to 79, were recorded for the dose-escalation cohort. The purpose of peripheral TCRbeta sequencing was to test whether ivuxolimab changed TCR sequence diversity and led to clonal T-cell expansion. Of the roughly 51 patients in dose escalation, around 19 had hepatocellular carcinoma, some 15 had melanoma, 9 had renal cell carcinoma and 9 had head and neck cancer. Intravenous ivuxolimab was administered to patients every 2 weeks at six dose levels: 0.01, 0.1, 0.3, 1.5, 3 and 10 mg/kg. The full study reports these points: Low levels of normalized T-cell clonal expansion were also seen in some patients who did not respond. The antigen specificity of the clonally expanded peripheral T cells was not determined. After ivuxolimab, more expanded clones were found on average in CD8+ T cells than in CD4+ T cells. In the 0.1-3.0 mg/kg groups, partial responders were among the patients with the lowest normalized peripheral clonal expansion, particularly in CD8+ T cells. At doses from 0.1 to 3.0 mg/kg, clonal expansion was seen in both CD4+ and CD8+ blood T cells between baseline and week 6.

Patients with a history of autoimmune disease or receiving systemic immunosuppression were excluded from the trial. Peripheral blood for TCR sequencing was collected from all dose cohorts at baseline, on cycle 4 day 1, and on cycle 7 day 1. The samples were taken from a phase I, first-in-human, multicenter, open-label dose-escalation trial of ivuxolimab. The trial enrolled adults with locally advanced or metastatic head and neck squamous cell, hepatocellular, melanoma or renal cell carcinoma. Before TCR sequencing, CD4+ T cells and CD8+ T cells were sorted from peripheral blood as separate populations. Genomic DNA was isolated from the sorted cells so that the TCRbeta CDR3 region could be sequenced. The immunoSEQ Assay was used for sequencing of TCRbeta CDR3 regions. Here the immuneACCESS table is served through TCRdb, limited to in-frame sequences with V and J called. Missing clones are a known gap in these copies; in checked studies unresolved V genes cover under half, and the rest lacks a known reason. For this sample there are some 58,000 clones; approximately 90% appear just once. The ten largest clones capture about 0.63% of the sample.

As concerns this clone: The antigen it binds to is not known. No base-level quality is on record; no much larger clone is a single base apart.

This clonotype was sampled from an adult with an advanced solid tumor such as melanoma, head and neck, liver or kidney cancer. Sequences were derived from CD4+ or CD8+ T cells sorted from blood, sampled in a trial of the OX40 agonist ivuxolimab.

CDR3 protein: CASRGTSGRNEQFF. The sequenced DNA: TGTGCCAGCAGAGGGACTAGCGGGAGAAATGAGCAGTTCTTC. This chain is built from TRBV6-5 and TRBJ2-1; 14 central nucleotides agree with TRBD2. From V the trimming removes 6 bases and from J it removes 7 bases, while the gene matches leave 2 bases of the junction unaccounted for. From a lookup of the germline V gene, CDR1 and CDR2 are MNHEY and SVGAGI. Counted from cysteine to phenylalanine, this CDR3 has 14 amino acids. Just CDR3 DNA is preserved here, 42 bases in frame from base 1.